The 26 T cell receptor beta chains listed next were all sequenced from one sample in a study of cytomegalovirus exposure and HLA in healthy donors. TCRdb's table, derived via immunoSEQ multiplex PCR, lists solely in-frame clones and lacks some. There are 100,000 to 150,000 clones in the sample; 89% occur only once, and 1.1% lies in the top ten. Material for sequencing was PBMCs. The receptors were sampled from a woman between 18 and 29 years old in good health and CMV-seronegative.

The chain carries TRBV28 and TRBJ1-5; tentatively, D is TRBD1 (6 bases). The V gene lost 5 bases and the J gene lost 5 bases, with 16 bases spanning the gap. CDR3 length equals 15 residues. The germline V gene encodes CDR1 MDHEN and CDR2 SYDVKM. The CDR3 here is CASSPTPGADQPQHF. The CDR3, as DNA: TGTGCCAGCAGTCCCACACCAGGGGCGGATCAGCCCCAGCATTTT.

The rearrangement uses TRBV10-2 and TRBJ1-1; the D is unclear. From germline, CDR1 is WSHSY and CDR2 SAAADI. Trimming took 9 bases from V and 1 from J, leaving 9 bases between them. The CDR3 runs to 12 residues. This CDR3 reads CASTHRNTEAFF. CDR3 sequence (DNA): TGCGCCAGTACCCACAGGAACACTGAAGCTTTCTTT.

The CDR3 coding sequence is TGTGCCAGTAGTCTGACTAGTGGGACCTACAATGAGCAGTTCTTC. This encodes CASSLTSGTYNEQFF. The chain couples TRBV19 to TRBJ2-1, with D possibly matching TRBD2 (6 bases). The CDR3 totals 15 residues. Trimming removed 5 bases from V and 2 bases from J, with 13 bases in between. Germline CDR1 and CDR2: LNHDA and SQIVND (reference sequence).

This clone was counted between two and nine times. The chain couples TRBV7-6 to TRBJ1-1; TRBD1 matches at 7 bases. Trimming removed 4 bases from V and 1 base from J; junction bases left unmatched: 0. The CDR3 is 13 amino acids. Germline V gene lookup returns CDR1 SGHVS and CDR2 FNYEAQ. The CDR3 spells CASSSGGNTEAFF. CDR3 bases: TGTGCCAGCAGCTCAGGGGGGAACACTGAAGCTTTCTTT.

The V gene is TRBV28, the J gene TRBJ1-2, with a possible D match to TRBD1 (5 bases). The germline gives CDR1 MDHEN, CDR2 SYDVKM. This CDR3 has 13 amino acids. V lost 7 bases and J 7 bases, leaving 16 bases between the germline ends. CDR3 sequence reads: CASKDTGDTGYTF. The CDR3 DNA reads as TGTGCCAGCAAAGACACAGGTGATACTGGCTACACCTTC.

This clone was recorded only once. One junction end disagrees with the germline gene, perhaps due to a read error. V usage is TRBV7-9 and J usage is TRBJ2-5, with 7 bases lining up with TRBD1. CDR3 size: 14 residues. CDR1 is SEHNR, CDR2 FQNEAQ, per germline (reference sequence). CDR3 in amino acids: CASSLNRGQGTQYF. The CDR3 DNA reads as TGTGCCAGCAGCTTGAACAGGGGACAAGGGACCCAGTACTTC.

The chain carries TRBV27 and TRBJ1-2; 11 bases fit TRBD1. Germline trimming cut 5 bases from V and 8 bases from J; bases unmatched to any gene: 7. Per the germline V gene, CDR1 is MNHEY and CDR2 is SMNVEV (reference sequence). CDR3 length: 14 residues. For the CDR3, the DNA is TGTGCCAGCAGTCGGGGACAGGGGGACGGAGGCTACACCTTC. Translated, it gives CASSRGQGDGGYTF.

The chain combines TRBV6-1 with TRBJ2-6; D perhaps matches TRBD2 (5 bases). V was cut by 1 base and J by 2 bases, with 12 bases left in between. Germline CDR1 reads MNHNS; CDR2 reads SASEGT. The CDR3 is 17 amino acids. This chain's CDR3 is CASSEERGLAGANVLTF. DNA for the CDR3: TGTGCCAGCAGTGAAGAGCGAGGACTCGCTGGGGCCAACGTCCTGACTTTC.

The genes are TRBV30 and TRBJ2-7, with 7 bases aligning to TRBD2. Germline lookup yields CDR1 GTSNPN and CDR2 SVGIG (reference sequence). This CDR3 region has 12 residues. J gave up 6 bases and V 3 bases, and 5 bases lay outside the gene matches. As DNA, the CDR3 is TGTGCCTGGAGCGGGATAGCGGGCGAGCAGTACGTC. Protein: CAWSGIAGEQYV.

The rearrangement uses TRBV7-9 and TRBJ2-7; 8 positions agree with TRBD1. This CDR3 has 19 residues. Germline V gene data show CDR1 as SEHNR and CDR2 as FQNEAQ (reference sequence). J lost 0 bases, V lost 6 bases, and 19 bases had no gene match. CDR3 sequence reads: CASSPTPPGQARSSYEQYF. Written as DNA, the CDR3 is TGTGCCAGCAGTCCAACACCACCGGGACAGGCCCGAAGCTCCTACGAGCAGTACTTC.

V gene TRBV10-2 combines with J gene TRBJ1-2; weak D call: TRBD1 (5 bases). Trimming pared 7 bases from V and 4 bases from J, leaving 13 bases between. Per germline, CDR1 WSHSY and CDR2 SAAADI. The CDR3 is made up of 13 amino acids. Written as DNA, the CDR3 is TGCGCCAGCAACTTCGGGGGTGCCTATGGCTACACCTTC. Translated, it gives CASNFGGAYGYTF.

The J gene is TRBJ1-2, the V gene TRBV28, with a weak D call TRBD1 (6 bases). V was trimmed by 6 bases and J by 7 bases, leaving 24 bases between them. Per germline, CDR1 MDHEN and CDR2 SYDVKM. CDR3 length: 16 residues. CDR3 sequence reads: CASRDAQGNRRGGYTF. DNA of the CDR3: TGTGCCAGCAGGGACGCGCAGGGGAATCGACGGGGTGGCTACACCTTC.

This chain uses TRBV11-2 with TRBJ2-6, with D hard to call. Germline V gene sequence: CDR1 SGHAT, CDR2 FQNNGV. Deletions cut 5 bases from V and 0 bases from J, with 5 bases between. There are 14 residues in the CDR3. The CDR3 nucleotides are TGTGCCAGCAGCGCCAGCTCTGGGGCCAACGTCCTGACTTTC. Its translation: CASSASSGANVLTF. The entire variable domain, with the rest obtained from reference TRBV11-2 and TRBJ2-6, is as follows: EAGVAQSPRYKIIEKRQSVAFWCNPISGHATLYWYQQILGQGPKLLIQFQNNGVVDDSQLPKDRFSAERLKGVDSTLKIQPAKLEDSAVYLCASSASSGANVLTFGAGSRLTVL.

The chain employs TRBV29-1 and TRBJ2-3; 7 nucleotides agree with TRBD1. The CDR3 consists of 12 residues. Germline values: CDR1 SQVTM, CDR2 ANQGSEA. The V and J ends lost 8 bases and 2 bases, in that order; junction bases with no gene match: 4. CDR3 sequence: CSTGQYTDTQYF. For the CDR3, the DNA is TGCAGCACGGGACAGTACACAGATACGCAGTATTTT.

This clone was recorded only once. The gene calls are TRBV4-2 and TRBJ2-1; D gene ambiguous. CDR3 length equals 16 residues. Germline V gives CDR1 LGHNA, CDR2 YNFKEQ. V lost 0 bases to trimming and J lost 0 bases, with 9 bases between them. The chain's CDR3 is CASSQDRLSSYNEQFF. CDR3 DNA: TGTGCCAGCAGCCAAGATCGACTGAGCTCCTACAATGAGCAGTTCTTC.

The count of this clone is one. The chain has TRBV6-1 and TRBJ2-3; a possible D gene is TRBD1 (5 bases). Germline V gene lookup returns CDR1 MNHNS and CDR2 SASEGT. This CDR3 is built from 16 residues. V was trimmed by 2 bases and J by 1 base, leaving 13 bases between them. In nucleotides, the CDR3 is TGTGCCAGCAGTGAAAAGGGGTGGCGAGGCACAGATACGCAGTATTTT. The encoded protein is CASSEKGWRGTDTQYF.

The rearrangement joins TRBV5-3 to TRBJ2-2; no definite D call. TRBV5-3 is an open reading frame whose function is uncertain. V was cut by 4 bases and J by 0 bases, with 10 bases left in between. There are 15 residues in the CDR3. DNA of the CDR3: TGTGCCAGAAGCGCGCGGCCACCGAACACCGGGGAGCTGTTTTTT. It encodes CARSARPPNTGELFF.

The CDR3 DNA follows: TGTGCCAGCAGCGTCTCGGGACTAGGACCACAAGAGACCCAGTACTTC. This gives the protein CASSVSGLGPQETQYF. The V and J genes are TRBV9 and TRBJ2-5, with 8 nucleotides matching TRBD2. Losses at the gene ends were 2 bases for V and 2 bases for J; bases not matched to a gene: 8. CDR1 is SGDLS and CDR2 is YYNGEE in the germline V gene. The CDR3 runs 16 residues.

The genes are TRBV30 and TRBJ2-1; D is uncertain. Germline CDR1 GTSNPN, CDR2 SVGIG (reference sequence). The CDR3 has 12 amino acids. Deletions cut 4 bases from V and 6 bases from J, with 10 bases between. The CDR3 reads CAWNSSGNEQFF. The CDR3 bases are TGTGCCTGGAATAGTAGTGGCAATGAGCAGTTCTTC.

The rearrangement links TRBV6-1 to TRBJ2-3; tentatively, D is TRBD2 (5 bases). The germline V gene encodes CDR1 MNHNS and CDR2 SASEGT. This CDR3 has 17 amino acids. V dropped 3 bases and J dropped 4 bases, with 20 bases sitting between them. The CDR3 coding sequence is TGTGCCAGCAGTGAGCGGAGCGTGTGGGAGTTGCCAGATACGCAGTATTTT. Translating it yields CASSERSVWELPDTQYF.

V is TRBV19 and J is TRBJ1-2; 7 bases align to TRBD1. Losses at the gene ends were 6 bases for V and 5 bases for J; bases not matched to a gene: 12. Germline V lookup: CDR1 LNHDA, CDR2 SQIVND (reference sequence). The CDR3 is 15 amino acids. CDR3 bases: TGTGCCAGTAGCGGATGGTCCGGGACAGAGTATGGCTACACCTTC. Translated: CASSGWSGTEYGYTF.

DNA of the CDR3: TGTGCCAGCAGCTTGCAGGGCCCATCCGGGGAGCTGTTTTTT. It is translated as CASSLQGPSGELFF. The rearrangement joins TRBV5-4 to TRBJ2-2; maybe TRBD1 (5 bases). Germline V gene lookup returns CDR1 SGHNT and CDR2 YYREEE (reference sequence). Trimming stripped 1 base from V and 6 bases from J, with 10 bases between. This CDR3 has 14 amino acids.

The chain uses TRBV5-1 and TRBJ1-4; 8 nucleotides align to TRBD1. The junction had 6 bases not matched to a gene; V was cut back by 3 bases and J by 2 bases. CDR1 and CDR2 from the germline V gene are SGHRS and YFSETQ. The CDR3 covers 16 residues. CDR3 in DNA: TGCGCCAGCAGCTCGAGTCCAGGGGGCACTAATGAAAAACTGTTTTTT. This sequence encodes CASSSSPGGTNEKLFF.

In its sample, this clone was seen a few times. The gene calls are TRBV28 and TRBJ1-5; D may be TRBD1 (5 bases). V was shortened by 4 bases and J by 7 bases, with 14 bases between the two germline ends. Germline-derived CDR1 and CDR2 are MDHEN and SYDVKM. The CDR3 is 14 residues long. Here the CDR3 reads CASSWTSRDQPQHF. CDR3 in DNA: TGTGCCAGCAGTTGGACATCCCGCGACCAGCCCCAGCATTTT.

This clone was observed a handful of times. CDR3 loop: CASSWSNRETNQPQHF. The CDR3 DNA is TGTGCCAGCAGCTGGTCGAACCGCGAAACCAATCAGCCCCAGCATTTT. This chain links TRBV7-8 with TRBJ1-5; D unclear. Per germline, CDR1 SGHVS and CDR2 FQNEAQ. V was shortened by 4 bases and J by 3 bases, with 16 bases between the two germline ends. The CDR3 covers 16 residues.

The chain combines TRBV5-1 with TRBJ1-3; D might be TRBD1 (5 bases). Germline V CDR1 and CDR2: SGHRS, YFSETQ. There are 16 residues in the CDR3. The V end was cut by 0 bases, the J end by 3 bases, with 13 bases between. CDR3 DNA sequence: TGCGCCAGCAGCTTGGCCGGGGGAGGAAATGGAAACACCATATATTTT. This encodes CASSLAGGGNGNTIYF.